This T cell receptor (beta chain) was identified in a study of OX40 agonist ivuxolimab in advanced cancers. The J segment lost 0 bases and the V segment lost 1 base, leaving 1 base of the junction unmatched. CDR1 MNHEY and CDR2 SMNVEV come from the germline V gene (reference sequence). The CDR3 spans 17 residues. Of note for this clone: What it recognizes is unknown.

Study observations and caveats: Normalized T-cell clonal expansion was also low in a subset of nonresponders. The antigen specificity of the peripheral T cells (those that were expanded) was not determined. Average numbers of expanded clones were greater in CD8+ T cells than in CD4+.

Clones were read by immunoSEQ multiplex PCR, and TCRdb kept only the in-frame ones, dropping some. The sample consists of 20,000 to 25,000 clones, around 84% of them appearing once. The chain is built from TRBV27 and TRBJ2-3, with TRBD2 identical over 13 bases. This specimen was CD4+ or CD8+ T cells sorted from blood, taken in a trial of the OX40 agonist ivuxolimab. The source is an adult with an advanced solid tumor such as melanoma, head and neck, liver or kidney cancer. The CDR3 DNA reads TGTGCCAGCAGTTTATTGGGACTAGCGGGGAGCACAGATACGCAGTATTTT. Amino acid sequence: CASSLLGLAGSTDTQYF.